The 21 T cell receptor beta chains below were found in one sample sequenced in a study of shared clonotypes between healthy human individuals. Repertoires were generated with immunoSEQ multiplex PCR, while TCRdb's copy carries only in-frame clones and drops some. The repertoire holds about 1.9 million clones, with 93% as singletons. Cells designated naive CD8 were CD45RO-negative and were positively selected for CCR7, with terminally differentiated effector memory CD45RA+ cells excluded. Input material: naive CD8+ T cells from PBMCs. These receptor sequences come from a man between 18 and 29 years old in good health. Some clones in this sample may be carry-over from other donors' samples.

This chain uses TRBV15 with TRBJ2-7; 12 bases are shared with TRBD2. V trimming: 0 bases; J trimming: 2 bases; junction bases outside the gene matches: 8. The CDR3 has 18 residues. Germline loops: CDR1 LNHNV, CDR2 YYDKDF (reference sequence). CDR3 DNA: TGTGCCACCAGCAGAGATCGAGCGACTAGCGGGAGACCCTACGAGCAGTACTTC. Amino acids: CATSRDRATSGRPYEQYF.

The chain combines TRBV19 with TRBJ2-5; maybe TRBD1 (6 bases). V lost 6 bases, J lost 2 bases, and 16 bases lay in between. CDR1 is LNHDA, CDR2 SQIVND, per germline (reference sequence). The CDR3 spans 15 residues. This CDR3 is CASSRTGIRQETQYF. The DNA for the CDR3 is TGTGCCAGTAGCCGAACAGGGATAAGGCAAGAGACCCAGTACTTC.

The V call is TRBV6-5, the J call TRBJ2-7; D is unresolved. The ends were cut back, 2 bases at V and 4 bases at J, with 12 bases in the middle. Germline CDR1 MNHEY, CDR2 SVGAGI. This CDR3 is built from 14 residues. CDR3 loop: CASSYTDDGYEQYF. Written as DNA, the CDR3 is TGTGCCAGCAGTTACACGGACGACGGATACGAGCAGTACTTC.

Concerning this clone itself: Other nucleotide sequences from this sample produce the same CDR3. V and J are TRBV5-1 and TRBJ2-7, with 12 nucleotides matching TRBD2. V shed 0 bases, J shed 5 bases, and the junction held 0 bases outside the gene matches. In germline, CDR1 is SGHRS, CDR2 YFSETQ. The CDR3 spans 14 residues. CDR3 sequence (DNA): TGCGCCAGCAGCTTGGGACTAGCGGGAGACGAGCAGTACTTC. Translation gives CASSLGLAGDEQYF.

V and J are TRBV19 and TRBJ2-5, with D possibly matching TRBD1 (6 bases). Germline assignment: CDR1 LNHDA and CDR2 SQIVND (reference sequence). V lost 3 bases to trimming and J lost 11 bases, with 10 bases between them. This CDR3 contains 11 residues. CDR3 region: CASSIDRLQYF. DNA of the CDR3: TGTGCCAGTAGTATCGACAGGCTGCAGTACTTC.

This chain's CDR3 is CASKERELYNEQFF. In nucleotides, the CDR3 is TGTGCCAGCAAAGAGCGGGAGCTGTACAATGAGCAGTTCTTC. The chain combines TRBV28 with TRBJ2-1; 8 nucleotides match TRBD2. This CDR3 comprises 14 residues. Germline V gene lookup returns CDR1 MDHEN and CDR2 SYDVKM. V was pared by 7 bases and J by 4 bases, with 6 bases of the junction left unmatched.

V and J are TRBV12-5 and TRBJ2-3; 10 positions match TRBD2. Germline lookup yields CDR1 LGHNT and CDR2 FRNRAP. There are 15 residues in the CDR3. Trimming removed 4 bases from V and 2 bases from J; junction bases left unmatched: 3. The CDR3 spells CASGWGTSATDTQYF. The CDR3 DNA sequence: TGTGCTAGTGGTTGGGGGACTAGCGCCACAGATACGCAGTATTTT.

V usage is TRBV27 and J usage is TRBJ1-2; maybe TRBD1 (5 bases). The V gene's germline CDR1 is MNHEY and CDR2 SMNVEV (reference sequence). There are 14 residues in the CDR3. V was shortened by 2 bases and J by 8 bases, with 15 bases between the two germline ends. DNA for the CDR3: TGTGCCAGCAGTTTAGGGGGGTTAGTAGAAGGCTACACCTTC. It yields the protein CASSLGGLVEGYTF.

CDR3 nucleotide sequence: TGCGCCAGCAGCCAAAATCCGGGCCCCGAAAGGAATGAGCAGTTCTTC. Encoded protein: CASSQNPGPERNEQFF. This chain uses TRBV4-1 with TRBJ2-1; D is ambiguous. Trimming took off 2 bases at V and 7 bases at J, with 18 bases between the two ends. This CDR3 spans 16 amino acids. Germline V lookup: CDR1 MGHRA, CDR2 YSYEKL.

This clone was seen once. This rearrangement joins TRBV28 to TRBJ2-7, with D uncertain. The ends were cut back, 3 bases at V and 5 bases at J, with 14 bases in the middle. Germline lookup yields CDR1 MDHEN and CDR2 SYDVKM. The CDR3 length is 14 residues. The CDR3, as DNA: TGTGCCAGCAGTTTCCTGCTAGTGTACGACGAGCAGTACTTC. This encodes CASSFLLVYDEQYF.

This clone has only a few counts. The CDR3 sequence: CASSFSVEGDTEAFF. CDR3 bases: TGTGCCAGCAGTTTTAGTGTGGAGGGGGACACTGAAGCTTTCTTT. The V gene is TRBV27, the J gene TRBJ1-1; tentatively, D is TRBD1 (6 bases). The CDR3 extends over 15 amino acids. Germline CDR1 MNHEY, CDR2 SMNVEV (reference sequence). V dropped 3 bases and J dropped 3 bases, with 14 bases sitting between them.

This rearrangement joins TRBV5-8 to TRBJ2-3, with D tentatively TRBD1 or TRBD2 (5 bases each). Trimming pared 1 base from V and 1 base from J, leaving 13 bases between. Germline V gene sequence: CDR1 SGHTS, CDR2 YDEGEE. The CDR3 is made up of 16 amino acids. This chain's CDR3 is CASSLLSRDRTDTQYF. DNA of the CDR3: TGTGCCAGCAGCTTGTTGTCCCGGGACCGCACAGATACGCAGTATTTT.

This chain links TRBV9 with TRBJ2-7; perhaps TRBD2 as D (5 bases). This CDR3 has 15 residues. V was shortened by 0 bases and J by 2 bases, with 12 bases between the two germline ends. Germline V gene data show CDR1 as SGDLS and CDR2 as YYNGEE. The CDR3 loop reads CASSVGTQPTYEQYF. In DNA, the CDR3 is TGTGCCAGCAGCGTAGGGACTCAGCCCACCTACGAGCAGTACTTC.

The chain carries TRBV6-5 and TRBJ2-7; D unresolved. Trimming stripped 0 bases from V and 5 bases from J, with 17 bases between. This CDR3 comprises 16 residues. Germline V gene sequence: CDR1 MNHEY, CDR2 SVGAGI. CDR3 bases: TGTGCCAGCAGTTACTCTGGGAATAGGGCGGCCCACGAGCAGTACTTC. It is translated as CASSYSGNRAAHEQYF.

Of note for this clone: At one boundary the junction diverges from the germline segment, which might be a read error. The chain uses TRBV29-1 and TRBJ2-1, with D possibly being TRBD2 (5 bases). Germline assignment: CDR1 SQVTM and CDR2 ANQGSEA. There are 12 residues in the CDR3. The CDR3 DNA follows: TGCAGCTTTGACGTAGCGCCCGGTGAGCAGTTCTTC. Amino acid sequence: CSFDVAPGEQFF.

The chain combines TRBV11-2 with TRBJ2-7; D is unresolved. Germline CDR1 reads SGHAT; CDR2 reads FQNNGV. V gave up 0 bases and J gave up 1 base, with 10 bases separating them. The CDR3 has 15 residues. CDR3 coding DNA: TGTGCCAGCAGCTTAGATCTAGAAGGATCCTACGAGCAGTACTTC. Its translation is CASSLDLEGSYEQYF.

V is TRBV29-1 and J is TRBJ2-1; no clear D. This CDR3 has 13 amino acids. From germline, CDR1 is SQVTM and CDR2 ANQGSEA. The V and J ends lost 2 bases and 8 bases respectively, with 13 bases between them. In DNA, the CDR3 is TGCAGCGTTGAACTAGTTTGGTCCGATGAGCAGTTCTTC. Its translation: CSVELVWSDEQFF.

J is TRBJ2-1 and V is TRBV11-3; no firm D call. Germline V gene sequence: CDR1 SGHNT, CDR2 YENEEA. The CDR3 has 13 amino acids. V lost 4 bases to trimming and J lost 7 bases, with 11 bases between them. In DNA form, the CDR3 reads TGTGCCAGCAGCTCGGAAATGGGGAATGAGCAGTTCTTC. As protein: CASSSEMGNEQFF.

The rearrangement links TRBV28 to TRBJ2-7, with D tentatively TRBD1 or TRBD2 (5 bases each). Trimming shortened V by 7 bases and J by 2 bases, and 12 bases separated the two germline ends. The CDR3 has 13 amino acids. The V gene's germline CDR1 is MDHEN and CDR2 SYDVKM. This CDR3 is CASTPGQAYEQYF. The DNA of the CDR3 is TGTGCCAGCACCCCGGGGCAAGCCTACGAGCAGTACTTC.

The V gene is TRBV27, the J gene TRBJ2-1; 10 nucleotides align to TRBD1. With 6 bases clipped from V and 5 bases from J, the junction kept 7 bases outside the gene matches. This CDR3 contains 15 residues. CDR1 is MNHEY, CDR2 SMNVEV, per germline (reference sequence). CDR3 DNA: TGTGCCAGCAGCCGGGTTGGGACAGGGGACAATGAGCAGTTCTTC. This gives the protein CASSRVGTGDNEQFF.

V and J are TRBV6-5 and TRBJ1-2; TRBD1 matches at 7 bases. The CDR3 is 13 amino acids. Germline CDR1 reads MNHEY; CDR2 reads SVGAGI. Trimming cost V 2 bases and J 6 bases; bases outside gene matches: 3. The CDR3 DNA reads as TGTGCCAGCAGTTACCAGACAGGGAATGGCTACACCTTC. Protein product: CASSYQTGNGYTF.